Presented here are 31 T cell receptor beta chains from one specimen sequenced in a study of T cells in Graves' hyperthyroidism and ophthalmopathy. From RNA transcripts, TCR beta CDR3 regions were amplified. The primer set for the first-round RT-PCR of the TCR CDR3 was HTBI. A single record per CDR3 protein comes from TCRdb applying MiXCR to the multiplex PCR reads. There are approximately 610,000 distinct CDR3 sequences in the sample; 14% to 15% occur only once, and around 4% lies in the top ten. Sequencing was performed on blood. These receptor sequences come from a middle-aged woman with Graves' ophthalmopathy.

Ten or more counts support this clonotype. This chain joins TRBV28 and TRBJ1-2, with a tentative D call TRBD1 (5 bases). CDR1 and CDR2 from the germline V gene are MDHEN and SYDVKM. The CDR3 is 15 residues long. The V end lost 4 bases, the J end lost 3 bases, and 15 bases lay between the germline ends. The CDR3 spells CASSSRDPRDYGYTF. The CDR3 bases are TGTGCCAGCAGTTCCCGGGACCCGAGGGACTATGGCTACACCTTC.

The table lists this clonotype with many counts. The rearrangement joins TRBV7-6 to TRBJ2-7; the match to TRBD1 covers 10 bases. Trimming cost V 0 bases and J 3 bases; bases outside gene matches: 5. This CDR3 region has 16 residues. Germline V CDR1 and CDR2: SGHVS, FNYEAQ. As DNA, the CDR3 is TGTGCCAGCAGCTTAGCGCCCGGACAGGGGGACTACGAGCAGTACTTC. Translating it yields CASSLAPGQGDYEQYF.

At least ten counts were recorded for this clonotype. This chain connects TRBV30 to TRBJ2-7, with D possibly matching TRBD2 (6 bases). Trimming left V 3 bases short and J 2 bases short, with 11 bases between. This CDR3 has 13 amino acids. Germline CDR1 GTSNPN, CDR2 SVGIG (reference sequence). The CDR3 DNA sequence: TGTGCCTGGAGGGACTACCGAACCTACGAGCAGTACTTC. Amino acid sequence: CAWRDYRTYEQYF. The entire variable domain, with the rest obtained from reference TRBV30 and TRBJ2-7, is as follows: SQTIHQWPATLVQPVGSPLSLECTVEGTSNPNLYWYRQAAGRGLQLLFYSVGIGQISSEVPQNLSASRPQDRQFILSSKKLLLSDSGFYLCAWRDYRTYEQYFGPGTRLTVT.

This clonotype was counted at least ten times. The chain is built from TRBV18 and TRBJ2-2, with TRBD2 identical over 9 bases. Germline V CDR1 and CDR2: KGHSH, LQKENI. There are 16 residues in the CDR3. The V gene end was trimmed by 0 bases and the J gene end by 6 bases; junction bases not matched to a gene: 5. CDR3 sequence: CASSPPGLAGPGELFF. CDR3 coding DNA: TGTGCCAGCTCACCACCGGGACTAGCTGGTCCCGGGGAGCTGTTTTTT. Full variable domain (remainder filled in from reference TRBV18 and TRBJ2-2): NAGVMQNPRHLVRRRGQEARLRCSPMKGHSHVYWYRQLPEEGLKFMVYLQKENIIDESGMPKERFSAEFPKEGPSILRIQQVVRGDSAAYFCASSPPGLAGPGELFFGEGSRLTVL.

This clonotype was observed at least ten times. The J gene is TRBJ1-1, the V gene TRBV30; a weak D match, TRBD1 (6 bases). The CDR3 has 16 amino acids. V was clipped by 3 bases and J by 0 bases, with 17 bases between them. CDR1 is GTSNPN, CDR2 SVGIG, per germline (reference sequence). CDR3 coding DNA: TGTGCCTGGAGAGATTTCCTTAGACAGGTGAACACTGAAGCTTTCTTT. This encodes CAWRDFLRQVNTEAFF.

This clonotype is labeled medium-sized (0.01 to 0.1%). In DNA, the CDR3 is TGTGCCTGGAGTTGGCTGAACACTGAAGCTTTCTTT. Its protein product is CAWSWLNTEAFF. This rearrangement joins TRBV30 to TRBJ1-1, with unresolved D. V lost 2 bases, J lost 0 bases, and 4 bases lay in between. The CDR3 has 12 amino acids. CDR1 is GTSNPN and CDR2 is SVGIG in the germline V gene (reference sequence).

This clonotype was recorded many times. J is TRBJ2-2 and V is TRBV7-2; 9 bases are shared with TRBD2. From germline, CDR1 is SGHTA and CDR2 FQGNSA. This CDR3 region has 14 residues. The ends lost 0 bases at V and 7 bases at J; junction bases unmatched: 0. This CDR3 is CASSLASGSGELFF. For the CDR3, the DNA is TGTGCCAGCAGCTTAGCTAGCGGGAGCGGGGAGCTGTTTTTT.

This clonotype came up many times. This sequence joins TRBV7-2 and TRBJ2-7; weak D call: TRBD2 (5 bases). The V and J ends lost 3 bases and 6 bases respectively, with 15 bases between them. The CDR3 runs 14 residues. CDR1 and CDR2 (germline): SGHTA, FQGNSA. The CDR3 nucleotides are TGTGCCAGCAGCTTTCTATCGGGGTTTGGCGAGCAGTACTTC. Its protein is CASSFLSGFGEQYF.

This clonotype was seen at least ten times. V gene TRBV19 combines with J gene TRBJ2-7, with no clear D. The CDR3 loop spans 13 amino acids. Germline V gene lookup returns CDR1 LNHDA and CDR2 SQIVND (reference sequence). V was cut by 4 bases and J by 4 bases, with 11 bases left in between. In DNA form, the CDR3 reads TGTGCCAGTAGTACCCGGGTAAAATACGAGCAGTACTTC. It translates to CASSTRVKYEQYF.

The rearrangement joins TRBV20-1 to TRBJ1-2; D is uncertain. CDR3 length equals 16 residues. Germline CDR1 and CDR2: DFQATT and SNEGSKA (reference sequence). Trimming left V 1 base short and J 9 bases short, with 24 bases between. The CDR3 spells CSARVALPFFRLCYTF. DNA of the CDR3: TGCAGTGCTAGAGTCGCCTTACCCTTCTTCAGGCTCTGCTACACCTTC.

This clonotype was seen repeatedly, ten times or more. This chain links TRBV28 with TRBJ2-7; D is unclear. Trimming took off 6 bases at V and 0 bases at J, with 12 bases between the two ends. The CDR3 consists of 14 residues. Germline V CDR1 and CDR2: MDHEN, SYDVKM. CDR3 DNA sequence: TGTGCCAGCAGCCAAGAACTTAGCTCCTACGAGCAGTACTTC. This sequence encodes CASSQELSSYEQYF.

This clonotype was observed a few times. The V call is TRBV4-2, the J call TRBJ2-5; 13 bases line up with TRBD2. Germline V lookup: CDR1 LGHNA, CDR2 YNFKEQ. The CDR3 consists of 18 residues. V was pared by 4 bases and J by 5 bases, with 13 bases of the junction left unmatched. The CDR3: CASSPRPGLAGPGETQYF. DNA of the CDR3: TGTGCCAGCAGCCCTCGTCCGGGACTAGCGGGACCGGGGGAGACCCAGTACTTC.

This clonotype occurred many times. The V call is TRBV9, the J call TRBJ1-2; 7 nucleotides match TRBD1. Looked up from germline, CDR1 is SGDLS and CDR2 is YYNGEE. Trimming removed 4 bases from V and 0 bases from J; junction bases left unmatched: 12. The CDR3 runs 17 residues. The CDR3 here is CASSIGGRVGSNYGYTF. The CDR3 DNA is TGTGCCAGCAGCATAGGGGGCAGGGTAGGATCTAACTATGGCTACACCTTC.

CDR3 in amino acids: CASSPRGGSSYNEQFF. The CDR3 DNA follows: TGTGCCAGCAGCCCCCGCGGGGGGAGCTCCTACAATGAGCAGTTCTTC. V gene TRBV4-2 combines with J gene TRBJ2-1; 8 bases fit TRBD2. The CDR3 covers 16 residues. Germline CDR1 reads LGHNA; CDR2 reads YNFKEQ. V lost 4 bases, J lost 0 bases, and 5 bases stayed unmatched.

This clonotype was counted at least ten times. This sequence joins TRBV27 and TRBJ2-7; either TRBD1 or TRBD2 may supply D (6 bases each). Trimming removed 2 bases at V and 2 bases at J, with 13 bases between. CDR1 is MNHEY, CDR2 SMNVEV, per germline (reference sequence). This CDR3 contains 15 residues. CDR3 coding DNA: TGTGCCAGCAGTTTAGGGGGGCAATATACCTACGAGCAGTACTTC. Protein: CASSLGGQYTYEQYF.

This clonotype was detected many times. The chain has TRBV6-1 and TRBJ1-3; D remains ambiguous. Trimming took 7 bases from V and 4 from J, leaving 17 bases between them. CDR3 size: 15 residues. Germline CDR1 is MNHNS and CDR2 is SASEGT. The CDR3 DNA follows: TGTGCCAGCACCACTGCCCCGCGCAGCGGAAACACCATATATTTT. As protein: CASTTAPRSGNTIYF.

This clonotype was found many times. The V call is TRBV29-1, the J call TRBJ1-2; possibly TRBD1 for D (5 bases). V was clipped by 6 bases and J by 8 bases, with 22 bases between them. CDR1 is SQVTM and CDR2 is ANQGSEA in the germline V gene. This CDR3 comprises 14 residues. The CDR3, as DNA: TGCAGCGTCGAGCCCAGGGTTGAGGGAATCGGCTACACCTTC. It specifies CSVEPRVEGIGYTF.

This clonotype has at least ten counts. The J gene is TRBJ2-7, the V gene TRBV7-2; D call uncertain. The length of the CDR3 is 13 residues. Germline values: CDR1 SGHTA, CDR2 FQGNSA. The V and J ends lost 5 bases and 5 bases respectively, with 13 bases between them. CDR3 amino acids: CASSLLGSDEQYF. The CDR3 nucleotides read TGTGCCAGCAGCCTTCTCGGTTCAGACGAGCAGTACTTC.

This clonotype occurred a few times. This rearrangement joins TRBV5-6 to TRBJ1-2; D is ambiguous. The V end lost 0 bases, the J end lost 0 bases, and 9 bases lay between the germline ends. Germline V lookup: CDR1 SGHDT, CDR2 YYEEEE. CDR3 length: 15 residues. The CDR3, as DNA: TGTGCCAGCAGCTTGGTGCCAGGAGCTAACTATGGCTACACCTTC. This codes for CASSLVPGANYGYTF.

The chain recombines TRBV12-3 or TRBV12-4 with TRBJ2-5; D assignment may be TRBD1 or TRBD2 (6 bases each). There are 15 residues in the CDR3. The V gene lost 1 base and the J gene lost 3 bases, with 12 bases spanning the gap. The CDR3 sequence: CASSLGGTQKETQYF. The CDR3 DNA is TGTGCCAGCAGTTTAGGCGGGACACAAAAAGAGACCCAGTACTTC.

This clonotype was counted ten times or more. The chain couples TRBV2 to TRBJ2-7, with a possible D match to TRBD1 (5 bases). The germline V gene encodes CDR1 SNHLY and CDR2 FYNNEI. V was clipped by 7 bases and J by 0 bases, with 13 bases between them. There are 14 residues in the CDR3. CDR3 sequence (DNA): TGTGCCAGCACCGCCCAGGGCAACTCCTACGAGCAGTACTTC. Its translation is CASTAQGNSYEQYF.

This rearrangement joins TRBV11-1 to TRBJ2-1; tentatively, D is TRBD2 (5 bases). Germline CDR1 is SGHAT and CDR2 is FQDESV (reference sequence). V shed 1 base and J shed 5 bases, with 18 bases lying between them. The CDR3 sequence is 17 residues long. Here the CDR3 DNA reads TGTGCCAGCAGCTTAGGGTCCAGCGGAATTCCGGACAATGAGCAGTTCTTC. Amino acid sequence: CASSLGSSGIPDNEQFF.

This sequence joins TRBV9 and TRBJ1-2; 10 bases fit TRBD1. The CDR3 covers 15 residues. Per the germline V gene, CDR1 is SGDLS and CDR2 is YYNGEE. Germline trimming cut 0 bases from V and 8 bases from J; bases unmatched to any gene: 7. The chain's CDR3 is CASSVEGTGAAGYTF. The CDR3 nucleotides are TGTGCCAGCAGCGTAGAAGGGACAGGGGCGGCCGGCTACACCTTC. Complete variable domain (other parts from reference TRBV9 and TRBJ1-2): DSGVTQTPKHLITATGQRVTLRCSPRSGDLSVYWYQQSLDQGLQFLIQYYNGEERAKGNILERFSAQQFPDLHSELNLSSLELGDSALYFCASSVEGTGAAGYTFGSGTRLTVV.

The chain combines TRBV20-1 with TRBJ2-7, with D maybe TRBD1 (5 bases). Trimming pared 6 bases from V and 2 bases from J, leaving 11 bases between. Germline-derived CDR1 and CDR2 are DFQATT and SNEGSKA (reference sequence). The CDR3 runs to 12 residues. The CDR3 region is CSALVGAYEQYF. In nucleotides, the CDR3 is TGCAGTGCGCTAGTAGGGGCCTACGAGCAGTACTTC.

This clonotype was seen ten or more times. This CDR3 is CASSDMLRGDRDQPQHF. As DNA, the CDR3 is TGTGCCAGCAGTGATATGTTACGTGGGGACAGAGATCAGCCCCAGCATTTT. The rearrangement links TRBV6-2 or TRBV6-3 to TRBJ1-5; 7 nucleotides match TRBD1. Germline CDR1 is MNHEY and CDR2 is SVGEGT. J lost 5 bases, V lost 5 bases, and 15 bases had no gene match. The CDR3 has 17 amino acids.

The CDR3 spells CASSVTAYSNQPQHF. The CDR3 bases are TGTGCCAGTAGTGTGACAGCTTATAGCAATCAGCCCCAGCATTTT. The V gene is TRBV19, the J gene TRBJ1-5; D perhaps matches TRBD1 (5 bases). The CDR3 is 15 amino acids. V was trimmed by 5 bases and J by 0 bases, leaving 11 bases between them. Germline V gives CDR1 LNHDA, CDR2 SQIVND (reference sequence). The entire variable domain, with the rest obtained from reference TRBV19 and TRBJ1-5, is as follows: DGGITQSPKYLFRKEGQNVTLSCEQNLNHDAMYWYRQDPGQGLRLIYYSQIVNDFQKGDIAEGYSVSREKKESFPLTVTSAQKNPTAFYLCASSVTAYSNQPQHFGDGTRLSIL.

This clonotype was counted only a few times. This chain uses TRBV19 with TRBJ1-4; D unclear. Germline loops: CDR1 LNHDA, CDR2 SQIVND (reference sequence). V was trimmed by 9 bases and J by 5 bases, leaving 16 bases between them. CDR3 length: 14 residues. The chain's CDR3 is CASQPRAQNEKLFF. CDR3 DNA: TGTGCCAGCCAGCCGAGGGCCCAGAATGAAAAACTGTTTTTT.

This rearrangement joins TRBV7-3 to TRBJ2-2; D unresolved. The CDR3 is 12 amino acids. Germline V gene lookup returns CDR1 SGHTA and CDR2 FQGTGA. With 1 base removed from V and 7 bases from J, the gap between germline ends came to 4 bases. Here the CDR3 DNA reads TGTGCCAGCAGCTTAATTTTCGGGGAGCTGTTTTTT. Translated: CASSLIFGELFF. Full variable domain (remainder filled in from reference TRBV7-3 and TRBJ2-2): GAGVSQTPSNKVTEKGKYVELRCDPISGHTALYWYRQSLGQGPEFLIYFQGTGAADDSGLPNDRFFAVRPEGSVSTLKIQRTERGDSAVYLCASSLIFGELFFGEGSRLTVL.

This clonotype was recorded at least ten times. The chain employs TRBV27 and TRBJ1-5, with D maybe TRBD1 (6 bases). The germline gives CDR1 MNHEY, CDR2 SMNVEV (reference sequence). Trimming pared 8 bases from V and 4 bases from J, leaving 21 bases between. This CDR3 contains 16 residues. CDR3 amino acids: CASAPQGGGSNQPQHF. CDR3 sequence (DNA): TGTGCCAGCGCCCCACAGGGAGGAGGGTCGAATCAGCCCCAGCATTTT.

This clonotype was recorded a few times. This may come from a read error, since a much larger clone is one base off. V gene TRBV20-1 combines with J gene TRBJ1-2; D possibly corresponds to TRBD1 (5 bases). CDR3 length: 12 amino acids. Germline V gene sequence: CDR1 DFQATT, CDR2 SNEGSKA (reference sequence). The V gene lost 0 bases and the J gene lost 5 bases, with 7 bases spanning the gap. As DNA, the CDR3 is TGCAGTGCTAGAGATTGGGGGTATGGCTACACCTTC. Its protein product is CSARDWGYGYTF.

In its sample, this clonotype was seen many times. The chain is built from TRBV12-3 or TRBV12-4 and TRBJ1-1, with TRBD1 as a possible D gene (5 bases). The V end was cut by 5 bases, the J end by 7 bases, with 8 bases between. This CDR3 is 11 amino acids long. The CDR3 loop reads CASSRTFEAFF. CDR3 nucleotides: TGTGCCAGCAGTAGGACATTTGAAGCTTTCTTT.